What follows are 26 T cell receptor beta chains derived from one specimen sequenced in a study of response to subunit inactivated influenza vaccine (dated by TCRdb to the late 2010s). Library preparation was by RT-PCR. Sequencing instrument: Illumina HiSeq 2500. Clones were called with MiXCR by TCRdb after fastp trimmed the public reads at Q25, and only in-frame beta chains were retained. Each entry is one CDR3 protein sequence, shown with its most common DNA and genes. This sample has 450,000 to 500,000 distinct CDR3 sequences in its table, and 11% of those were observed once. The ten largest clones represent more than 10% of the sample. Explained via the paper, the time point label denotes: 45 to 55 days after influenza vaccine administration. This specimen was PBMCs from blood, taken roughly 46 days after vaccination. These receptor sequences come from a man aged 50 or older who received an inactivated influenza vaccine. Donor details come from another sample of the same person, matched by shared clones.

The chain recombines TRBV7-2 with TRBJ2-7; the match to TRBD2 covers 12 bases. Germline values: CDR1 SGHTA, CDR2 FQGNSA. The ends lost 5 bases at V and 4 bases at J; junction bases unmatched: 6. The CDR3 totals 15 residues. CDR3 DNA sequence: TGTGCCAGCAGCCGATCCGGACTAGCGGGATACGAGCAGTACTTC. It yields the protein CASSRSGLAGYEQYF.

This clonotype has more than one count but fewer than ten. This chain links TRBV20-1 with TRBJ1-1; the D is unclear. CDR3 size: 12 residues. Trimming left V 6 bases short and J 1 base short, with 9 bases between. CDR1 is DFQATT, CDR2 SNEGSKA, per germline (reference sequence). As DNA, the CDR3 is TGCAGTGCCCCCCGAGGGAACACTGAAGCTTTCTTT. It is translated as CSAPRGNTEAFF.

The rearrangement links TRBV27 to TRBJ2-1, with a possible D match to TRBD1 (6 bases). The CDR3 runs to 14 residues. Germline CDR1 is MNHEY and CDR2 is SMNVEV (reference sequence). V lost 6 bases, J lost 5 bases, and 14 bases lay in between. CDR3 bases: TGTGCCAGCAGCTCCTTTGGGGGCGACAATGAGCAGTTCTTC. Translating it yields CASSSFGGDNEQFF.

The CDR3 DNA is TGTGCCAGCAGCCAAGGTTGGGCTAGCGTTTACAATGAGCAGTTCTTC. This encodes CASSQGWASVYNEQFF. The chain combines TRBV3-1 with TRBJ2-1, with a weak D call TRBD2 (6 bases). The CDR3 extends over 16 amino acids. V lost 1 base and J lost 4, with 14 bases in between. CDR1 is LGHDT and CDR2 is YNNKEL in the germline V gene (reference sequence).

This chain connects TRBV20-1 to TRBJ2-5, with TRBD2 matching over 15 bases. Germline-derived CDR1 and CDR2 are DFQATT and SNEGSKA (reference sequence). The CDR3 is 16 residues long. The junction had 2 bases not matched to a gene; V was cut back by 2 bases and J by 1 base. The CDR3, as DNA: TGCAGTGCTAGACTGGGACTAGCGGGAGGCCAAGAGACCCAGTACTTC. Its protein is CSARLGLAGGQETQYF.

This clonotype was counted between two and nine times. This chain links TRBV7-2 with TRBJ2-2; 11 positions agree with TRBD2. V lost 3 bases to trimming and J lost 5 bases; unmatched junction nucleotides: 5. This CDR3 comprises 16 residues. Germline V CDR1 and CDR2: SGHTA, FQGNSA. The CDR3 spells CASSFLAGGLTGELFF. For the CDR3, the DNA is TGTGCCAGCAGCTTTCTAGCGGGGGGATTGACCGGGGAGCTGTTTTTT.

This clonotype has more than one count but fewer than ten. The genes are TRBV10-3 and TRBJ1-1; D is ambiguous. Germline V gene data show CDR1 as ENHRY and CDR2 as SYGVKD. The V and J ends lost 5 bases and 5 bases respectively, with 9 bases between them. This CDR3 region has 12 residues. The CDR3 sequence is CAISMDMTEAFF. The CDR3 DNA reads TGTGCCATCAGTATGGATATGACTGAAGCTTTCTTT.

This clonotype was picked up a small number of times. V gene TRBV2 combines with J gene TRBJ1-1; possible D gene TRBD1, 5 bases. Between the trimmed V and J ends, which lost 7 bases and 1 base, there was a span of 10 bases. The CDR3 sequence is 13 residues long. Looked up from germline, CDR1 is SNHLY and CDR2 is FYNNEI. For the CDR3, the DNA is TGTGCCAGCACTCGGGGCAGGAACACTGAAGCTTTCTTT. This gives the protein CASTRGRNTEAFF.

This clonotype appeared a few times. V is TRBV12-3 or TRBV12-4 and J is TRBJ2-1; TRBD1 matches 7 bases. This CDR3 is 16 amino acids long. Losses at the gene ends were 5 bases for V and 5 bases for J; bases not matched to a gene: 12. The CDR3 DNA is TGTGCCAGCAGTGCAATCCGCCGACAGGGACACAATGAGCAGTTCTTC. This encodes CASSAIRRQGHNEQFF.

This clonotype was found many times. The chain carries TRBV5-1 and TRBJ1-2, with unresolved D. Germline V lookup: CDR1 SGHRS, CDR2 YFSETQ. V was pared by 1 base and J by 4 bases, with 8 bases between. The CDR3 length is 13 residues. The CDR3 region has the DNA TGCGCCAGCAGCTTGCAACAACCCTATGGCTACACCTTC. As protein: CASSLQQPYGYTF.

The chain links TRBV9 to TRBJ2-3; possible D gene TRBD2, 6 bases. The CDR3 has 15 amino acids. CDR1 and CDR2 (germline): SGDLS, YYNGEE. The V end was cut by 5 bases, the J end by 2 bases, with 15 bases between. The CDR3 nucleotides are TGTGCCAGCAGAGCGGGTAGTCACCCCACAGATACGCAGTATTTT. Translation gives CASRAGSHPTDTQYF.

This clonotype has just a few counts. The V and J genes are TRBV20-1 and TRBJ1-2; 7 bases line up with TRBD1. Germline-derived CDR1 and CDR2 are DFQATT and SNEGSKA (reference sequence). The V and J ends lost 5 bases and 2 bases, in that order; junction bases with no gene match: 5. The length of the CDR3 is 13 residues. CDR3 DNA sequence: TGCAGTGCTCTTGACAGGGTGAACTATGGCTACACCTTC. Amino acids: CSALDRVNYGYTF.

The V call is TRBV12-3 or TRBV12-4, the J call TRBJ2-3, with no clear D. The ends were cut back, 4 bases at V and 6 bases at J, with 11 bases in the middle. The length of the CDR3 is 13 residues. CDR3 nucleotides: TGTGCCAGCAGTTCCTTCGTTGGCGATACGCAGTATTTT. This encodes CASSSFVGDTQYF.

This clonotype showed up many times. The chain employs TRBV7-2 and TRBJ2-1; 14 bases are a match to TRBD2. The CDR3 contains 16 residues. V dropped 4 bases and J dropped 3; count of bases not matched to a gene: 2. Germline lookup yields CDR1 SGHTA and CDR2 FQGNSA. CDR3 residues: CASSSTSGGDYNEQFF. In nucleotides, the CDR3 is TGTGCCAGCAGCTCGACTAGCGGGGGGGACTACAATGAGCAGTTCTTC.

The chain combines TRBV7-6 with TRBJ2-7; D is perhaps TRBD2 (6 bases). CDR1 is SGHVS, CDR2 FNYEAQ, per germline. V shed 5 bases and J shed 1 base, with 15 bases lying between them. This CDR3 region has 15 residues. The DNA of the CDR3 is TGTGCCAGCAGCCCGCAGACTAGATTGTCCTACGAGCAGTACTTC. Its protein is CASSPQTRLSYEQYF.

The V gene is TRBV5-6, the J gene TRBJ1-2; a weak D match, TRBD1 (6 bases). Germline lookup yields CDR1 SGHDT and CDR2 YYEEEE. The CDR3 sequence is 15 residues long. The germline V and J ends were trimmed by 6 bases and 1 base, with 16 bases remaining between them. The CDR3 DNA sequence: TGTGCCAGCATCCTCCGGACAGTGGATAACTATGGCTACACCTTC. Translated: CASILRTVDNYGYTF.

This clonotype has a single count. A much bigger clone sits one base away, suggesting this may be a read error. This sequence joins TRBV20-1 and TRBJ2-1; 8 bases agree with TRBD2. The CDR3 loop spans 14 amino acids. Looked up from germline, CDR1 is DFQATT and CDR2 is SNEGSKA (reference sequence). As DNA, the CDR3 is TGCAGTGCTAGGTTAGCGGGACCTTACAATGAGCAGATCTTC. Translation gives CSARLAGPYNEQIF.

This sequence joins TRBV15 and TRBJ2-2; D may match TRBD1 or TRBD2 (5 bases each). Germline V CDR1 and CDR2: LNHNV, YYDKDF (reference sequence). The CDR3 consists of 16 residues. Trimming removed 5 bases at V and 1 base at J, with 14 bases between. CDR3 residues: CATSGGPSGNTGELFF. The CDR3 region has the DNA TGTGCCACCAGCGGGGGACCCTCGGGGAACACCGGGGAGCTGTTTTTT.

This clonotype appeared a few times. This sequence joins TRBV12-3 or TRBV12-4 and TRBJ1-4, with 7 bases fitting TRBD1. Losses at the gene ends were 3 bases for V and 10 bases for J; bases not matched to a gene: 8. The CDR3 length is 14 residues. The chain's CDR3 is CASSLTGSSAKLFF. The CDR3 bases are TGTGCCAGCAGTTTGACAGGGTCTTCTGCAAAACTGTTTTTT.

This chain uses TRBV12-3 or TRBV12-4 with TRBJ1-5; no reliable D call. V lost 3 bases, J lost 4 bases, and 10 bases lay in between. This CDR3 contains 14 residues. CDR3 in DNA: TGTGCCAGCAGTTTTAGTCAGGCTAATCAGCCCCAGCATTTT. Its translation: CASSFSQANQPQHF.

This chain links TRBV4-1 with TRBJ2-1; 8 nucleotides line up with TRBD2. CDR1 and CDR2 from the germline V gene are MGHRA and YSYEKL. The CDR3 is 16 amino acids. The V and J ends lost 1 base and 4 bases, in that order; junction bases with no gene match: 6. The CDR3 reads CASSQGRAGDYNEQFF. The CDR3 nucleotides are TGCGCCAGCAGCCAAGGTCGAGCGGGGGATTACAATGAGCAGTTCTTC.

This clonotype was seen more than once but under ten times. The chain carries TRBV6-2 or TRBV6-3 and TRBJ2-1; 10 bases are a match to TRBD2. Germline V gene data show CDR1 as MNHEY and CDR2 as SVGEGT. The CDR3 runs 14 residues. With V trimmed by 7 bases and J by 2 bases, 2 bases remained unmatched. The CDR3 spells CASTLAGAYNEQFF. In DNA, the CDR3 is TGTGCCAGCACCCTAGCGGGGGCCTACAATGAGCAGTTCTTC.

The CDR3 protein is CASSRGFGTEAFF. The DNA of the CDR3 is TGTGCCAGCAGCCGGGGTTTTGGCACTGAAGCTTTCTTT. The chain couples TRBV3-1 to TRBJ1-1, with no clear D. This CDR3 has 13 residues. CDR1 and CDR2 from the germline V gene are LGHDT and YNNKEL (reference sequence). V was shortened by 4 bases and J by 4 bases, with 10 bases between the two germline ends.

The chain employs TRBV25-1 and TRBJ2-1; D tentatively fits TRBD1 or TRBD2 (5 bases each). This CDR3 comprises 13 residues. V was pared by 8 bases and J by 4 bases, with 12 bases between. Germline V gene lookup returns CDR1 MGHDK and CDR2 SYGVNS. CDR3 sequence: CASGGLGYNEQFF. Written as DNA, the CDR3 is TGTGCCAGCGGGGGTCTGGGATACAATGAGCAGTTCTTC.

This clonotype showed up many times. This chain connects TRBV29-1 to TRBJ2-1; TRBD2 matches at 10 bases. CDR1 SQVTM and CDR2 ANQGSEA come from the germline V gene. V gave up 2 bases and J gave up 8 bases; unmatched junction bases: 6. The CDR3 contains 14 residues. CDR3 region: CSVETPSGGYEQFF. The CDR3 region has the DNA TGCAGCGTTGAAACCCCTAGCGGGGGCTATGAGCAGTTCTTC.

This chain connects TRBV6-2 or TRBV6-3 to TRBJ2-3; 9 bases map to TRBD1. After removal of 5 bases from V and 6 bases from J, the junction contained 6 bases not matched to a gene. This CDR3 comprises 14 residues. The germline V gene encodes CDR1 MNHEY and CDR2 SVGEGT. The CDR3 reads CASSRPDRGDTQYF. The CDR3 nucleotides read TGTGCCAGCAGTCGCCCGGACAGGGGCGATACGCAGTATTTT.